This T cell receptor (beta chain) was sequenced in a study of blood T cell repertoires in COVID-19. Study as a whole: Specimens from acute and convalescent COVID-19 originated in the United States, Italy and Spain. Sample material is recorded as cDNA or gDNA derived from T cells, B-cell-depleted T cells, or PBMCs.

Authors' analysis steps: It was from reference gene primer amplification that nucleated cell counts were estimated. Profiling relied on immunoSEQ multiplex PCR, and the TCRdb table lists in-frame clones only, not all of them. V and J calls and clone size are given by that table; D and trimming were obtained from the DNA. The sample includes roughly 230,000 clones, 75% to 90% of them seen just once. Germline V gives CDR1 DFQATT, CDR2 SNEGSKA (reference sequence). This CDR3 has 11 amino acids. V lost 2 bases and J 8 bases, leaving 9 bases between the germline ends. Sequencing was carried out using peripheral blood. This sequence originates from a middle-aged woman who had recovered from COVID-19. V usage is TRBV20-1 and J usage is TRBJ1-2, with a possible D match to TRBD1 (6 bases). The CDR3: CSARITGGYTF. The CDR3 bases are TGCAGTGCTAGAATCACAGGGGGCTACACCTTC.